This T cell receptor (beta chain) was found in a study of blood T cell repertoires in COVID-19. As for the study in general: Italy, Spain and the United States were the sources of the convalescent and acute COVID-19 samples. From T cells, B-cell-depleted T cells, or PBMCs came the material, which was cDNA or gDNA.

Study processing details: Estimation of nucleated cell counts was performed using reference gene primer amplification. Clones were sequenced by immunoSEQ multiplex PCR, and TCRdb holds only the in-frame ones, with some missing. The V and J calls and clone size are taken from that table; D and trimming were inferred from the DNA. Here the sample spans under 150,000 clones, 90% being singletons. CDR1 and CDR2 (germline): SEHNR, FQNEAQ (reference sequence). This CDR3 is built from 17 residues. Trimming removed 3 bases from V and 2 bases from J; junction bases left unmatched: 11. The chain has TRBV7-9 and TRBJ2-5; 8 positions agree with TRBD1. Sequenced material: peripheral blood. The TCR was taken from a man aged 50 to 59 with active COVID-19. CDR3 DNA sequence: TGTGCCAGCAGCTTCGACAGGGGTTCTAAGGGTCAAGAGACCCAGTACTTC. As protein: CASSFDRGSKGQETQYF. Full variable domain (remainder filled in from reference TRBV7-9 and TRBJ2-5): DTGVSQNPRHKITKRGQNVTFRCDPISEHNRLYWYRQTLGQGPEFLTYFQNEAQLEKSRLLSDRFSAERPKGSFSTLEIQRTEQGDSAMYLCASSFDRGSKGQETQYFGPGTRLLVL.